Presented here are 5 T cell receptor beta chains from one specimen sequenced in a study of shared clonotypes between healthy human individuals (dated by TCRdb to 2018 to 2021). The protocol used for the library was the immunoSEQ multiplex PCR assay. TCRdb retrieved this table from immuneACCESS and kept in-frame rearrangements only. Not all clones are present; in checked studies, unresolved V genes account for under half, and no reason is known for the remainder. The sample profile shows about 980,000 clones; around 80% of them were found once. Together, the top ten hold around 1.4% of the sample. Sample: memory CD4+ T cells sorted from blood. In light of the paper, this sample's cell subset or site label describes: CD45RA-negative fraction. These receptors were taken from a man younger than 30 in good health.

This clone was found once. V and J are TRBV5-5 and TRBJ1-3; the D is unclear. V was shortened by 1 base and J by 0 bases, with 8 bases between the two germline ends. Germline V lookup: CDR1 SGHKS, CDR2 YYEKEE (reference sequence). This CDR3 is 15 amino acids long. The CDR3 loop is CASSLYQSSGNTIYF. The CDR3 DNA reads TGTGCCAGCAGCTTGTACCAGAGCTCTGGAAACACCATATATTTT.

Of note for this clone: Distinct nucleotide sequences in the sample also encode this CDR3. The chain uses TRBV6-6 and TRBJ1-3, with unresolved D. This CDR3 region has 13 residues. Germline CDR1 MNHNY, CDR2 SVGAGI (reference sequence). V lost 2 bases and J 0 bases, leaving 2 bases between the germline ends. CDR3 sequence (DNA): TGTGCCAGCAGTTACACCTCTGGAAACACCATATATTTT. Its protein is CASSYTSGNTIYF.

The rearrangement links TRBV15 to TRBJ2-5, with a possible D match to TRBD1 (6 bases). This CDR3 contains 14 residues. V dropped 5 bases and J dropped 4 bases, with 14 bases sitting between them. CDR1 LNHNV and CDR2 YYDKDF come from the germline V gene (reference sequence). CDR3 region: CATSGGRTAETQYF. The CDR3 nucleotides read TGTGCCACCAGCGGAGGAAGGACAGCAGAGACCCAGTACTTC.

The chain links TRBV7-2 to TRBJ2-3; tentatively, D is TRBD2 (6 bases). This CDR3 is built from 15 residues. V was trimmed by 3 bases and J by 0 bases, leaving 10 bases between them. Germline V gene data show CDR1 as SGHTA and CDR2 as FQGNSA. Here the CDR3 reads CASSFAGTSTDTQYF. CDR3 nucleotides: TGTGCCAGCAGCTTTGCCGGGACTAGCACAGATACGCAGTATTTT.

This clone has a handful of counts. The V gene is TRBV28, the J gene TRBJ1-5, with D possibly matching TRBD1 (6 bases). CDR1 and CDR2 from the germline V gene are MDHEN and SYDVKM. The V and J ends lost 6 bases and 3 bases respectively, with 12 bases between them. The CDR3 runs to 14 residues. CDR3 nucleotide sequence: TGTGCCAGCAGCCCTGGACAGTACAATCAGCCCCAGCATTTT. The encoded protein is CASSPGQYNQPQHF.